Shown below are 30 T cell receptor beta chains from a single sample sequenced in a study of T cell changes during pregnancy in multiple sclerosis (dated by TCRdb to between 2019 and 2020). Library generation was performed with the immunoSEQ multiplex PCR assay. TCRdb stores this immuneACCESS table with in-frame sequences only. Part of the clones is absent; in the studies checked, under half of the shortfall reflects unresolved V genes, and no reason is known for the rest. The sample yields approximately 49,000 clones; about 92% were counted once. Of the sample, around 0.9% falls within the top ten clones. This sample comprised CD4+ T cells from peripheral blood mononuclear cells, obtained in the second trimester of pregnancy. These receptors came from a female donor in good health, enrolled as a control in a pregnancy study.

The rearrangement joins TRBV10-3 to TRBJ1-5; D is uncertain. Per the germline V gene, CDR1 is ENHRY and CDR2 is SYGVKD. The length of the CDR3 is 12 residues. The V end lost 8 bases, the J end lost 11 bases, and 16 bases lay between the germline ends. The CDR3 nucleotides are TGTGCCATCCGAGCCGAAGCCGGGGCCCAGCATTTT. It translates to CAIRAEAGAQHF.

The rearrangement links TRBV6-5 to TRBJ1-1; D ambiguous. From germline, CDR1 is MNHEY and CDR2 SVGAGI. V was pared by 8 bases and J by 5 bases, with 18 bases between. The CDR3 has 14 amino acids. For the CDR3, the DNA is TGTGCCAGCCGGCGCGGGGTGTCGGAGACTGAAGCTTTCTTT. It specifies CASRRGVSETEAFF.

The V gene is TRBV28, the J gene TRBJ1-5; D gene ambiguous. This CDR3 is built from 12 residues. Germline CDR1 reads MDHEN; CDR2 reads SYDVKM. V was trimmed by 11 bases and J by 3 bases, leaving 11 bases between them. The CDR3 DNA is TGTGCCGCTGGAGGGTCCAATCAGCCCCAGCATTTT. The encoded protein is CAAGGSNQPQHF.

CDR3 sequence: CASSPARVPPYGYTF. Here the CDR3 DNA reads TGTGCCAGCAGTCCAGCCCGGGTTCCTCCCTATGGCTACACCTTC. The rearrangement links TRBV11-2 to TRBJ1-2; D is undetermined. This CDR3 region has 15 residues. Germline CDR1 SGHAT, CDR2 FQNNGV. V was pared by 6 bases and J by 4 bases, with 18 bases between. The variable domain in full, with the rest retrieved from reference TRBV11-2 and TRBJ1-2, is EAGVAQSPRYKIIEKRQSVAFWCNPISGHATLYWYQQILGQGPKLLIQFQNNGVVDDSQLPKDRFSAERLKGVDSTLKIQPAKLEDSAVYLCASSPARVPPYGYTFGSGTRLTVV.

This chain uses TRBV2 with TRBJ2-3, with a weak D call TRBD2 (6 bases). CDR1 and CDR2 (germline): SNHLY, FYNNEI. This CDR3 has 14 amino acids. The V gene lost 4 bases and the J gene lost 2 bases, with 10 bases spanning the gap. CDR3 nucleotide sequence: TGTGCCAGCAGTGTCTCTAGCGCCACAGATACGCAGTATTTT. It is translated as CASSVSSATDTQYF.

The rearrangement links TRBV18 to TRBJ1-2; unclear D gene. V lost 2 bases and J 7 bases, leaving 23 bases between the germline ends. The length of the CDR3 is 17 residues. Germline loops: CDR1 KGHSH, CDR2 LQKENI. The CDR3 is CASSPSSRGIKAGGYTF. Here the CDR3 DNA reads TGTGCCAGCTCACCATCTTCGAGAGGGATCAAGGCCGGTGGCTACACCTTC.

CDR3 DNA: TGTGCCAGCAGGCTAGAGACCGGGGAGCTGTTTTTT. It translates to CASRLETGELFF. This chain joins TRBV28 and TRBJ2-2; D is uncertain. The CDR3 totals 12 residues. The germline V and J ends were trimmed by 6 bases and 5 bases, with 7 bases remaining between them. Looked up from germline, CDR1 is MDHEN and CDR2 is SYDVKM.

CDR3 DNA: TGTGCCAGCAGTTACTCGTCAGGGTTCGATGGCTACACCTTC. Its translation: CASSYSSGFDGYTF. The V and J genes are TRBV6-5 and TRBJ1-2; D possibly corresponds to TRBD1 (5 bases). V was trimmed by 0 bases and J by 6 bases, leaving 11 bases between them. The length of the CDR3 is 14 residues. Germline CDR1 MNHEY, CDR2 SVGAGI.

This chain connects TRBV28 to TRBJ2-5; D is unresolved. The CDR3 is made up of 12 amino acids. V lost 10 bases and J lost 1, with 10 bases in between. CDR1 and CDR2 (germline): MDHEN, SYDVKM. The DNA of the CDR3 is TGTGCCACCCGAGGTCGCCAAGAGACCCAGTACTTC. Its translation: CATRGRQETQYF.

V is TRBV11-2 and J is TRBJ2-1; 11 positions agree with TRBD2. Trimming removed 3 bases from V and 6 bases from J; junction bases left unmatched: 4. This CDR3 contains 15 residues. Germline CDR1 is SGHAT and CDR2 is FQNNGV. For the CDR3, the DNA is TGTGCCAGCAGCTTGGTAGCGGGGGGGCGCAATGAGCAGTTCTTC. It yields the protein CASSLVAGGRNEQFF.

This clone appeared once. The V gene is TRBV7-6, the J gene TRBJ2-3; D perhaps matches TRBD2 (6 bases). The CDR3 length is 15 residues. V was cut by 1 base and J by 4 bases, with 12 bases left in between. Germline CDR1 SGHVS, CDR2 FNYEAQ. CDR3 residues: CASSLGGGTSDTQYF. In DNA form, the CDR3 reads TGTGCCAGCAGCTTAGGGGGCGGGACTTCAGATACGCAGTATTTT.

The rearrangement links TRBV5-1 to TRBJ2-3, with D maybe TRBD1 (5 bases). In germline, CDR1 is SGHRS, CDR2 YFSETQ. CDR3 size: 14 residues. The V gene lost 5 bases and the J gene lost 2 bases, with 12 bases spanning the gap. CDR3 nucleotides: TGCGCCAGCAGATTGCAGGGAATCACAGATACGCAGTATTTT. It codes for CASRLQGITDTQYF.

This rearrangement joins TRBV7-9 to TRBJ1-5; D is undetermined. Germline assignment: CDR1 SEHNR and CDR2 FQNEAQ (reference sequence). The CDR3 runs 15 residues. V lost 5 bases and J lost 2, with 13 bases in between. The CDR3 DNA sequence: TGTGCCAGCAGCCTCCGCGGGGATGGCAATCAGCCCCAGCATTTT. Amino acid sequence: CASSLRGDGNQPQHF.

The rearrangement uses TRBV4-2 and TRBJ1-6; 8 nucleotides match TRBD1. V was clipped by 0 bases and J by 9 bases; unmatched bases: 7. The CDR3 loop spans 16 amino acids. The V gene's germline CDR1 is LGHNA and CDR2 YNFKEQ. CDR3 nucleotide sequence: TGTGCCAGCAGCCAAGACCCCCAGGGGGCCAGTTCACCCCTCCACTTT. Its translation is CASSQDPQGASSPLHF.

The chain links TRBV11-3 to TRBJ2-1; 8 bases match TRBD2. The CDR3 has 15 amino acids. Trimming at V came to 5 bases and at J to 9 bases, leaving 12 bases not matched to a gene. CDR1 is SGHNT, CDR2 YENEEA, per germline. The CDR3 nucleotides read TGTGCCAGCAGCCCCACCCGGGAGGGCCTGGGTGAGCAGTTCTTC. It translates to CASSPTREGLGEQFF. Combining the CDR3 with reference TRBV11-3 and TRBJ2-1 gives the whole variable domain EAGVVQSPRYKIIEKKQPVAFWCNPISGHNTLYWYLQNLGQGPELLIRYENEEAVDDSQLPKDRFSAERLKGVDSTLKIQPAELGDSAVYLCASSPTREGLGEQFFGPGTRLTVL.

V gene TRBV12-5 combines with J gene TRBJ2-7, with 13 positions matching TRBD2. The V and J ends lost 7 bases and 4 bases, in that order; junction bases with no gene match: 7. Germline V gene lookup returns CDR1 LGHNT and CDR2 FRNRAP. The CDR3 has 15 amino acids. CDR3 residues: CASALGTSGEYEQYF. The CDR3 DNA is TGTGCTAGTGCCCTGGGGACTAGCGGGGAGTACGAGCAGTACTTC.

A few counts support this clone. The chain has TRBV19 and TRBJ2-1; TRBD1 aligns across 9 bases. Germline V gives CDR1 LNHDA, CDR2 SQIVND (reference sequence). V lost 3 bases, J lost 4 bases, and 1 base stayed unmatched. The CDR3 totals 14 residues. This CDR3 is CASSMGTGYNEQFF. DNA for the CDR3: TGTGCCAGTAGTATGGGGACAGGGTACAATGAGCAGTTCTTC.

The chain has TRBV28 and TRBJ2-7; no clear D. The CDR3 extends over 16 amino acids. Trimming cost V 5 bases and J 4 bases, with 21 bases left between them. The germline V gene encodes CDR1 MDHEN and CDR2 SYDVKM. CDR3 sequence reads: CASSPTSLRKIYEQYF. CDR3 in DNA: TGTGCCAGCAGTCCCACCTCGCTCAGGAAAATTTACGAGCAGTACTTC.

The chain recombines TRBV13 with TRBJ2-2; 10 nucleotides line up with TRBD1. Trimming cost V 5 bases and J 6 bases; bases outside gene matches: 3. The CDR3 has 14 amino acids. CDR1 is PRHDT, CDR2 FYEKMQ, per germline (reference sequence). The DNA for the CDR3 is TGTGCCAGCAGCCCCGGGACAGGGGCCGGGGAGCTGTTTTTT. Translated, it gives CASSPGTGAGELFF.

The chain carries TRBV25-1 and TRBJ2-3, with D perhaps matching TRBD1 (6 bases). Trimming took off 3 bases at V and 3 bases at J, with 13 bases between the two ends. This CDR3 has 15 amino acids. Looked up from germline, CDR1 is MGHDK and CDR2 is SYGVNS. The DNA for the CDR3 is TGTGCCAGCAGTGATGACAGGACGGCAACAGATACGCAGTATTTT. Translated, it gives CASSDDRTATDTQYF.

CDR3 region: CASSVEAGGYEQYF. Written as DNA, the CDR3 is TGTGCCAGCAGTGTTGAAGCGGGGGGCTACGAGCAGTACTTC. The genes are TRBV6-4 and TRBJ2-7; 9 nucleotides line up with TRBD2. Germline CDR1 is MRHNA and CDR2 is SNTAGT. The junction had 4 bases not matched to a gene; V was cut back by 4 bases and J by 3 bases. The CDR3 is 14 amino acids.

The genes are TRBV30 and TRBJ2-3, with D maybe TRBD2 (6 bases). The CDR3 is 13 residues long. The germline gives CDR1 GTSNPN, CDR2 SVGIG (reference sequence). Trimming shortened V by 2 bases and J by 5 bases, and 11 bases separated the two germline ends. In DNA, the CDR3 is TGTGCCTGGAGTCGTCGGGAGCGAGATACGCAGTATTTT. Its protein is CAWSRRERDTQYF.

The chain joins TRBV6-6 to TRBJ1-6, with TRBD1 identical over 7 bases. CDR3 length: 15 residues. V lost 5 bases, J lost 10 bases, and 11 bases stayed unmatched. Looked up from germline, CDR1 is MNHNY and CDR2 is SVGAGI (reference sequence). CDR3 sequence (DNA): TGTGCCAGCAGTCCTATCACCAGGGGGGACTCACCCCTCCACTTT. Its translation: CASSPITRGDSPLHF.

The rearrangement uses TRBV28 and TRBJ1-2; D is unclear. The CDR3 is made up of 11 amino acids. Germline V gives CDR1 MDHEN, CDR2 SYDVKM. Here the CDR3 reads CRTGSAWGYTF. In DNA form, the CDR3 reads TGTCGCACGGGGAGCGCCTGGGGCTACACCTTC.

CDR3 nucleotides: TGTGCCAGCAGCGAAGACAGGGAAGATCTTCGGGCCAACGTCCTGACTTTC. Translation gives CASSEDREDLRANVLTF. This chain connects TRBV7-2 to TRBJ2-6; 7 nucleotides match TRBD1. The germline gives CDR1 SGHTA, CDR2 FQGNSA. V gave up 5 bases and J gave up 5 bases; unmatched junction bases: 12. This CDR3 region has 17 residues.

This chain connects TRBV6-1 to TRBJ2-7; 8 nucleotides agree with TRBD1. V shed 5 bases, J shed 6 bases, and the junction held 6 bases outside the gene matches. Germline V CDR1 and CDR2: MNHNS, SASEGT. The CDR3 sequence is 13 residues long. The CDR3 DNA is TGTGCCAGCAGTCCCGACAGGGGAGGCGAGCAGTACTTC. It yields the protein CASSPDRGGEQYF.

The CDR3 DNA reads as TGTGCCAGCAGCGTAGGTGCGGGAGGAATGGTGGGAGAGACCCAGTACTTC. Its protein product is CASSVGAGGMVGETQYF. The gene calls are TRBV9 and TRBJ2-5; 8 bases match TRBD2. After removal of 0 bases from V and 4 bases from J, the junction contained 11 bases not matched to a gene. From germline, CDR1 is SGDLS and CDR2 YYNGEE. This CDR3 has 17 residues.

The V call is TRBV18, the J call TRBJ1-1; no reliable D call. V was trimmed by 3 bases and J by 7 bases, leaving 9 bases between them. Germline V CDR1 and CDR2: KGHSH, LQKENI. This CDR3 spans 12 amino acids. CDR3 residues: CASSPNEYEAFF. The CDR3 region has the DNA TGTGCCAGCTCACCGAACGAGTATGAAGCTTTCTTT.

This chain connects TRBV7-6 to TRBJ2-1; D may be TRBD1 (6 bases). Deletions cut 5 bases from V and 10 bases from J, with 18 bases between. The CDR3 runs 14 residues. CDR1 and CDR2 from the germline V gene are SGHVS and FNYEAQ. This CDR3 is CASSPRHRDTEQFF. Written as DNA, the CDR3 is TGTGCCAGCAGCCCCAGACACCGGGACACCGAGCAGTTCTTC.

The chain couples TRBV4-1 to TRBJ1-5; 7 bases match TRBD1. In germline, CDR1 is MGHRA, CDR2 YSYEKL. This CDR3 has 14 residues. The ends lost 0 bases at V and 4 bases at J; junction bases unmatched: 0. CDR3 sequence reads: CASSQEQGNQPQHF. In DNA, the CDR3 is TGCGCCAGCAGCCAAGAACAGGGGAATCAGCCCCAGCATTTT.